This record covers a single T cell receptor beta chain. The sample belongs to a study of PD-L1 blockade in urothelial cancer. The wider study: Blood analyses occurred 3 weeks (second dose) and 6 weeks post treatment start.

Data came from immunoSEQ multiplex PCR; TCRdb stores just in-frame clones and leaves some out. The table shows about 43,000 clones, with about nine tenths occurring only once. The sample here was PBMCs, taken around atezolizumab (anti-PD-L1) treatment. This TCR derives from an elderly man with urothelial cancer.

CDR3 in DNA: TGTGCCAGCAGACGCCGGACTAGCGGATCCTACGAGCAGTACTTC. Translating it yields CASRRRTSGSYEQYF. The chain uses TRBV6-5 and TRBJ2-7; 10 bases line up with TRBD2. The CDR3 runs 15 residues. Germline CDR1 MNHEY, CDR2 SVGAGI. V shed 6 bases, J shed 1 base, and the junction held 6 bases outside the gene matches.